One and the same sample provided the 5 T cell receptor delta chains below, sequenced in a study of Vδ1+ human thymocytes. Their antigens are not known. Notes on the study in general: Thymic TRG and TRD repertoires appeared highly polyclonal, with Gaussian CDR3 length distributions.

Sequences come from RNA converted to cDNA by reverse transcription. The CDR3 regions were amplified by multiplex PCR from V-gene primers to a constant-region primer. TCRdb used CATT to re-call clones from the multiplex PCR reads. The repertoire consists of around 60,000 delta-chain clones, with roughly 15% occurring once and the leading ten covering over 0.35%. The sequencing sample was made of Vdelta1+ gamma-delta thymocytes from the thymus. Subset in this sample: FACS-sorted CD3+ TCRalphabeta- TCRVdelta1+ TCRVdelta2- thymocytes. These TCRs come from a girl younger than two who had congenital heart surgery.

This clone has just a few counts. The rearrangement joins TRDV1 to TRDJ1; D gene uncertain. The CDR3 consists of 20 residues. CDR1 TSWWSYY and CDR2 QGS come from the germline V gene. V was trimmed by 5 bases and J by 1 base, leaving 29 bases between them. The CDR3 is CALGKWPREEETSLTDKLIF. CDR3 DNA sequence: TGTGCTCTTGGGAAATGGCCTCGGGAGGAGGAGACTAGCCTCACCGATAAACTCATCTTT.

The chain is built from TRDV1 and TRDJ1, with 7 positions matching TRDD3. Germline assignment: CDR1 TSWWSYY and CDR2 QGS. The CDR3 runs 19 residues. V trimming: 1 base; J trimming: 0 bases; junction bases outside the gene matches: 14. As DNA, the CDR3 is TGTGCTCTTGGGGAACCCCTCGTCTTTACTGGGGAGTACACCGATAAACTCATCTTT. Translation: CALGEPLVFTGEYTDKLIF.

This clone was counted between two and nine times. The chain combines TRDV1 with TRDJ1; 9 bases align to TRDD3. CDR3 length: 18 amino acids. The V and J ends lost 4 bases and 2 bases, in that order; junction bases with no gene match: 14. The V gene's germline CDR1 is TSWWSYY and CDR2 QGS. As DNA, the CDR3 is TGTGCTCTTGGGGGGGTGGCCTACGACTGGGGGAATACCGATAAACTCATCTTT. This gives the protein CALGGVAYDWGNTDKLIF.

Concerning this clone itself: Compared with germline, one end of the junction differs, possibly owing to a read error. The chain links TRDV1 to TRDJ1; 8 bases align to TRDD3. This CDR3 has 21 amino acids. CDR1 and CDR2 (germline): TSWWSYY, QGS. The CDR3 sequence: CAPGELCSPTLFGGLADKLIF. DNA of the CDR3: TGTGCTCCTGGGGAACTTTGTAGTCCTACGTTGTTTGGGGGATTAGCCGATAAACTCATCTTT.

The chain has TRDV1 and TRDJ1; 9 bases agree with TRDD3. Germline V gives CDR1 TSWWSYY, CDR2 QGS. CDR3 length: 21 amino acids. The junction had 17 bases not matched to a gene; V was cut back by 0 bases and J by 0 bases. In nucleotides, the CDR3 is TGTGCTCTTGGGGAACTCTCAAGACCAAATATACTGGGGGAGTACACCGATAAACTCATCTTT. It translates to CALGELSRPNILGEYTDKLIF.